The rows below give T cell receptor beta chains drawn from one sample of a study of T cell responses to AZD1222 COVID-19 vaccine. Clones were read by immunoSEQ multiplex PCR, and TCRdb kept only the in-frame ones, dropping some. This sample carries about 120,000 clones, 70% to 90% of them seen once, and the ten largest clones take 1.5% to 2%. This specimen consisted of peripheral blood, obtained on day 0 of AZD1222 vaccination. All receptors derive from an adult in good health. The CDR3 runs from the conserved cysteine through the conserved F or W. A D gene is named only where the DNA matches it firmly. Clone sizes are given selectively: once, few, many, or a class where the clone is expanded.

size	J	V	D	CDR3	DNA
once	TRBJ1-5	TRBV2	.	CASCRGISNQPQHF	TGTGCCAGCTGCCGGGGGATTAGCAATCAGCCCCAGCATTTT
few	TRBJ2-7	TRBV27	TRBD1	CASSLDRAAPMEF	TGTGCCAGCAGTTTGGACAGGGCGGCCCCTATGGAATTC
once	TRBJ2-5	TRBV7-9	.	CASSFRGGSRTQYF	TGTGCCAGCAGCTTCAGGGGAGGCAGCCGGACCCAGTACTTC
.	TRBJ1-2	TRBV6-1	.	CASSEVGNDYGYTF	TGTGCCAGCAGTGAAGTCGGGAACGACTATGGCTACACCTTC
.	TRBJ2-5	TRBV9	.	CASSVDVEQETQYF	TGTGCCAGCAGCGTAGACGTAGAACAAGAGACCCAGTACTTC
.	TRBJ1-1	TRBV6-5	.	CASSPGWRTNTEAFF	TGTGCCAGCAGTCCCGGCTGGCGGACGAACACTGAAGCTTTCTTT
.	TRBJ2-7	TRBV14	.	CASSQGGSYEQYF	TGTGCCAGCAGCCAAGGCGGTTCCTACGAGCAGTACTTC
few	TRBJ2-1	TRBV15	TRBD1	CATSRGDRGGNEQFF	TGTGCCACCAGCAGAGGAGACAGGGGCGGCAATGAGCAGTTCTTC
.	TRBJ1-5	TRBV18	.	CASSPPNTALYSNQPQHF	TGTGCCAGCTCACCACCGAATACAGCTTTATATAGCAATCAGCCCCAGCATTTT
.	TRBJ1-1	TRBV7-3	.	CASSLLTWTLSRNTEAFF	TGTGCCAGCAGCCTCCTCACTTGGACTCTGTCCCGGAACACTGAAGCTTTCTTT
few	TRBJ2-4	TRBV5-1	.	CASSRDTPSIQYF	TGCGCCAGCAGCAGGGACACTCCATCCATTCAGTACTTC
.	TRBJ2-7	TRBV7-9	TRBD2	CASSFRRAGGANEQYF	TGTGCCAGCAGCTTTAGGAGGGCGGGAGGAGCCAACGAGCAGTACTTC
.	TRBJ1-6	TRBV19	.	CASSGQNDDNSPLHF	TGTGCCAGTAGTGGCCAGAACGATGATAATTCACCCCTCCACTTT
.	TRBJ1-5	TRBV5-6	.	CASSLGSQPQHF	TGTGCCAGCAGCTTGGGAAGCCAGCCCCAGCATTTT
once	TRBJ1-4	TRBV5-1	TRBD1	CASSGRQGANEKLFF	TGCGCCAGCAGCGGTCGACAGGGAGCTAATGAAAAACTGTTTTTT
.	TRBJ2-5	TRBV30	TRBD2	CAWSVSRGGPETQYF	TGTGCCTGGAGTGTGAGCCGGGGGGGCCCGGAGACCCAGTACTTC
.	TRBJ1-2	TRBV5-1	TRBD1	CASSLDGQGYGYTF	TGCGCCAGCAGCTTGGATGGACAGGGCTATGGCTACACCTTC
once	TRBJ2-7	TRBV27	.	CASSYYTGTYEQYF	TGTGCCAGCAGTTACTATACAGGGACGTACGAGCAGTACTTC
.	TRBJ1-4	TRBV6-5	TRBD1	CATKRGTELEKLFF	TGTGCCACCAAAAGGGGGACAGAGCTGGAAAAACTGTTTTTT
.	TRBJ1-3	TRBV24-1	.	CATSPDVGNTIYF	TGTGCCACCAGTCCTGATGTTGGAAACACCATATATTTT
once	TRBJ2-3	TRBV7-9	.	CASSAGSGDTQYF	TGTGCCAGCAGTGCGGGTTCGGGAGATACGCAGTATTTT
.	TRBJ1-2	TRBV11-3	.	CASSSPGGGNGYTF	TGTGCCAGCAGCTCCCCCGGAGGGGGGAATGGCTACACCTTC
.	TRBJ1-4	TRBV7-9	.	CASSFGQGEKLFF	TGTGCCAGCAGCTTTGGCCAGGGGGAAAAACTGTTTTTT
.	TRBJ1-3	TRBV20-1	TRBD1	CSASRGQSGNTIYF	TGCAGTGCTAGTAGGGGACAGTCTGGAAACACCATATATTTT
.	TRBJ1-1	TRBV7-9	.	CASSFFAGTEAFF	TGTGCCAGCAGCTTTTTCGCGGGGACTGAAGCTTTCTTT
once	TRBJ2-3	TRBV20-1	.	CSASANLASTDTQYF	TGCAGTGCTAGTGCAAATCTAGCTAGCACAGATACGCAGTATTTT
.	TRBJ1-5	TRBV30	.	CAWRSGSAQPQHF	TGTGCCTGGAGATCGGGTTCGGCTCAGCCCCAGCATTTT
.	TRBJ2-7	TRBV9	.	CASSAGYEQYF	TGTGCCAGCAGCGCTGGTTACGAGCAGTACTTC
.	TRBJ1-3	TRBV20-1	.	CSARGPGNTIYF	TGCAGTGCTCGTGGACCTGGAAACACCATATATTTT